These T cell receptor beta chains were read from a single sample in a study of T cell changes during pregnancy in multiple sclerosis. Sequencing used immunoSEQ multiplex PCR; TCRdb keeps in-frame clones, though not all of them. The sample records 50,000 or so clones, 85% to 95% being singletons. Source: CD4+ T cells from peripheral blood mononuclear cells, taken in the third trimester of pregnancy. These receptors all stem from a female donor with multiple sclerosis, enrolled in a pregnancy study. Both conserved end residues are part of each CDR3. Fields, in order: J gene, clone size, D gene, CDR3 length, V gene, CDR3 DNA, CDR3 protein. The D gene is left open where the match is weak. Some rows mark clone size as missing; the rest say once, few, many or name a class of expanded clone.

TRBJ1-1	NA	NA	14	TRBV7-2	TGTGCCAGCAGCCAAGGACACCTGAACACTGAAGCTTTCTTT	CASSQGHLNTEAFF
TRBJ1-5	NA	TRBD1	15	TRBV19	TGTGCCAGTAGCATGACAGGGTCGGGGAATCAGCCCCAGCATTTT	CASSMTGSGNQPQHF
TRBJ1-3	NA	NA	15	TRBV7-2	TGTGCCAGCAGCCTTTCAGGAGGCTCTGGAAACACCATATATTTT	CASSLSGGSGNTIYF
TRBJ2-7	NA	NA	14	TRBV19	TGTGCCAGTTCGCGATCGGGCAGGGACTACGAGCAGTACTTC	CASSRSGRDYEQYF
TRBJ1-1	NA	TRBD1	13	TRBV25-1	TGTGCCAGCGTCCGACAGGGCCACACTGAAGCTTTCTTT	CASVRQGHTEAFF
TRBJ1-3	NA	NA	14	TRBV11-3	TGTGCCAGCAGCTTATCAGGCCTTGGAAACACCATATATTTT	CASSLSGLGNTIYF
TRBJ1-6	NA	NA	14	TRBV30	TGTGCCTGGAGTGTAGGACAGCCCGGTTCACCCCTCCACTTT	CAWSVGQPGSPLHF
TRBJ2-7	NA	TRBD1	16	TRBV7-2	TGTGCCAGCAGCTTAGGTGGGGACAGGTTCGCCTACGAGCAGTACTTC	CASSLGGDRFAYEQYF
TRBJ1-3	NA	NA	14	TRBV19	TGTGCCAGTAGCCCCCGCAGCTCTGGAAACACCATATATTTT	CASSPRSSGNTIYF
TRBJ1-2	NA	NA	17	TRBV9	TGTGCCAGCAGCGTAGCTTCCTACGGAGGCCCCGGCTATGGCTACACCTTC	CASSVASYGGPGYGYTF
TRBJ1-1	NA	NA	15	TRBV19	TGTGCCAGTATCCCAGAGGGCGTCCGGGACACTGAAGCTTTCTTT	CASIPEGVRDTEAFF
TRBJ1-1	NA	TRBD1	17	TRBV19	TGTGCCAGTAGTAAGCTCTATCCCGGGACAGGGATCACTGAAGCTTTCTTT	CASSKLYPGTGITEAFF
TRBJ2-3	NA	NA	15	TRBV10-3	TGTGCCATCAGGCAGACTTTCGATAGCACAGATACGCAGTATTTT	CAIRQTFDSTDTQYF
TRBJ1-1	NA	NA	17	TRBV4-2	TGTGCCAGCAGCCAAGGGGGTGGGGGCCGGGGGAACACTGAAGCTTTCTTT	CASSQGGGGRGNTEAFF
TRBJ2-7	NA	TRBD1	14	TRBV7-2	TGTGCCAGCAGCCTAGGACAGGGGCCTTCGAGGCAGTACTTC	CASSLGQGPSRQYF
TRBJ2-1	NA	TRBD2	14	TRBV5-1	TGCGCCAGCAGGCCGATAGCGGGGGGTGATGAGCAGTTCTTC	CASRPIAGGDEQFF
TRBJ2-3	NA	TRBD2	18	TRBV19	TGTGCCAGTAGCGTGGACCTAGCGGGGGGGCGTGGCACAGATACGCAGTATTTT	CASSVDLAGGRGTDTQYF
TRBJ2-3	NA	TRBD2	13	TRBV10-3	TGTGCCATAGCGGGGGGCGGCACAGATACGCAGTATTTT	CAIAGGGTDTQYF
TRBJ2-2	NA	TRBD1	15	TRBV7-2	TGTGCCAGCAGCCAAGGGGGCGCAGGGTCCGGGGAGCTGTTTTTT	CASSQGGAGSGELFF
TRBJ1-2	once	TRBD1	13	TRBV10-3	TGTGCCATCAAGGGACAGGGAGGGACAATATACACCTTC	CAIKGQGGTIYTF
TRBJ2-5	NA	TRBD1	15	TRBV2	TGTGCCAGCAGTGAAGATAGACAGGGGTTTGAGACCCAGTACTTC	CASSEDRQGFETQYF
TRBJ1-5	NA	TRBD1	18	TRBV5-4	TGTGCCAGCAGCTGGAAGAGGGGGACAGGGGGGGGCAATCAGCCCCAGCATTTT	CASSWKRGTGGGNQPQHF
TRBJ2-5	NA	NA	13	TRBV11-2	TGTGCCAGCAGCTTAGGGGGCCCAGAGACCCAGTACTTC	CASSLGGPETQYF
TRBJ1-1	NA	NA	15	TRBV7-9	TGTGCCAGCAGCGAAAGTCAGGTTCCGGGGAGTGAAGCTTTCTTT	CASSESQVPGSEAFF
TRBJ1-5	NA	NA	17	TRBV21-1	TGTGCCAGCAGCAAAGCGGGGACAGGGGGCAGCAATCAGCCCCAGCATTTT	CASSKAGTGGSNQPQHF
TRBJ1-2	NA	NA	14	TRBV6-1	TGTGCCAGCAGTCTCCAGGGGTCCGACTATGGCTACACCTTC	CASSLQGSDYGYTF
TRBJ1-6	NA	NA	13	TRBV19	TGTGCCAGTAGTACGACTTCTAATTCACCCCTCCACTTT	CASSTTSNSPLHF
TRBJ1-2	NA	NA	15	TRBV15	TGTGCCACCAGCAGAGTTGGGGCAGCTAACTATGGCTACACCTTC	CATSRVGAANYGYTF
TRBJ1-1	NA	TRBD1	15	TRBV6-5	TGTGCCAGCAGTTCCAGCCCAGGGGGGACGAGAAAAGCTTTCTTT	CASSSSPGGTRKAFF
TRBJ2-7	NA	NA	15	TRBV21-1	TGTGCCAGCCCACCCCGTCCGGGACAGGGTTACGAGCAGTACTTC	CASPPRPGQGYEQYF
TRBJ1-6	NA	TRBD1	16	TRBV7-3	TGTGCCAGCAGCTTAACGTCGGGCAGGGGGGATTCACCCCTCCACTTT	CASSLTSGRGDSPLHF
TRBJ1-6	NA	TRBD1	13	TRBV19	TGTGCCAGTCGACAGGGGGGGGTCTCACCCCTCCACTTT	CASRQGGVSPLHF
TRBJ2-6	once	NA	15	TRBV2	TGTGCCAGCGTGAGGCGGGGCTCTGGGGCCAACGTCCTGACTTTC	CASVRRGSGANVLTF
TRBJ1-2	NA	TRBD1	13	TRBV6-5	TGTGCCAGCAGTTTGGGACAGGGGTTTGGCTACACCTTC	CASSLGQGFGYTF
TRBJ2-1	NA	TRBD2	13	TRBV7-9	TGTGCCAGCAGCTCAAGCGGGGGGCATGAGCAGTTCTTC	CASSSSGGHEQFF
TRBJ1-3	NA	NA	15	TRBV7-2	TGTGCCAGCAGTCATCAGGGGAACTCTGGAAACACCATATATTTT	CASSHQGNSGNTIYF
TRBJ1-5	once	NA	14	TRBV2	TGTGCCAGCAGTGAAGAGCCCAGCAATCAGCCCCAGCATTTT	CASSEEPSNQPQHF
TRBJ1-3	NA	NA	15	TRBV2	TGTGCCAGCAGTGACAGGGTTGTCTCTGGAAACACCATATATTTT	CASSDRVVSGNTIYF
TRBJ2-3	NA	TRBD1	14	TRBV10-3	TGTGCCATCGGGACAGGGTTTCAGACAGATACGCAGTATTTT	CAIGTGFQTDTQYF
TRBJ1-3	NA	NA	11	TRBV7-9	TGTGCCAGCACACAAGGAAACACCATATATTTT	CASTQGNTIYF
TRBJ2-4	NA	TRBD2	15	TRBV7-9	TGTGCCAGCAGCACAAGCGGGGTTGCCAAAAACATTCAGTACTTC	CASSTSGVAKNIQYF
TRBJ1-1	NA	TRBD1	13	TRBV15	TGTGCCACCAGCATCGGACAGGCAGATGAAGCTTTCTTT	CATSIGQADEAFF
TRBJ2-7	NA	NA	13	TRBV7-9	TGTGCCAGCAGCTTTGGAGGCACCTACGAGCAGTACTTC	CASSFGGTYEQYF
TRBJ1-5	NA	TRBD1	17	TRBV18	TGTGCCAGCTCACGCGTCCGGCAGGGGGAGAGCAATCAGCCCCAGCATTTT	CASSRVRQGESNQPQHF